This T cell receptor (beta chain) was observed in a study of blood T cells in healthy people across ages (dated by TCRdb to between 2015 and 2016). Background for the entire study: In model experiments, roughly one uniquely barcoded TCR beta cDNA molecule per two T cells was captured by template switching. To avoid experimental bias, donors of different ages were spread randomly across the sequencing lanes. The study analyzed two additional independent replicas of 1 million unique cDNA reads from the same blood draw for two donors, one aged 18 to 29 and one aged 80 or older. Four age groups were formed from the donors: young (average approximately 16 years), middle-aged (approximately 40), aged (around 62) and long-lived (less than 85). Using deep sequencing normalized with unique cDNA molecular identifiers, the study measured how TCR beta repertoire diversity changes with age. Points the paper makes about the study in general: Observed TCR beta diversity per million T cells fell roughly linearly with age, and a significant reduction was already apparent by age roughly 40. The percentage of naive T cells measured by flow cytometry correlated strongly with observed TCR beta diversity. Estimates of total diversity based on one million sequenced T cells were considered lower bounds and underestimates. Compared with the aged group, more naive CD4+ T cells, fewer expanded clones and increased TCR diversity were shown by the long-lived group, suggesting age selection. Conclusive comparison of naive and antigen-experienced compartments was prevented by the profiling of bulk unsorted PBMCs. The CMV infection status of donors was not known, potentially confounding age-related changes in expanded clonotypes.

This clonotype has more than one count but fewer than ten. Its antigen is unknown. No much larger clone exists at a distance of one base, and base qualities are not known. Library prep was done by 5' RACE. Sequenced on an Illumina HiSeq 2500. A second PCR of roughly 6 to 12 cycles was run with a J-beta primer mix and a sample-barcoded 5' primer. A template-switch 5' adaptor carrying 12 random nucleotides introduced a unique molecular identifier onto each TCR beta cDNA molecule. At least 3 million CDR3-containing paired-end reads were obtained from each sample. The Mint cDNA synthesis kit, primed by a TRBC-specific oligonucleotide, was used to synthesize first-strand cDNA from all RNA. Following uracil-DNA glycosylase treatment, a first 18-cycle PCR with universal primers M1SS and BC2_uni_R was performed on all cDNA. The study's processing was this. Normalization of each sample was performed by random selection of 1 million high-quality reads, each carrying a distinct molecular identifier. Reads with shared molecular identifiers were discarded instead of being binned into consensus sequences. CDR3 identification, clonotype clustering and error correction used MiTCR with a Q25 quality threshold and the strictest error-elimination algorithm. A nonparametric unseen species model using Euler transformation provided a lower-bound estimate of total TCR beta diversity. TCRdb reanalyzed the raw reads on its own, using fastp at Q25 for trimming and MiXCR for clone calling, and kept in-frame beta chains. Rows merge per CDR3 protein into single entries with the most common DNA and genes. None of the V and J calls come from the authors' own analysis; TCRdb made them. This sample is represented by fewer than 950,000 distinct CDR3 sequences; about 48% of them were singletons. Together, the top ten hold roughly two fifths of the sample.

V was cut back by 5 bases and J by 5 bases, leaving a gap of 15 bases between them. Taken from cysteine to phenylalanine, the CDR3 has 13 residues. CDR3 DNA only is kept here, 39 bases in frame from base 1. The germline V gene specifies SQVTM as CDR1 and ANQGSEA as CDR2. Systemically healthy Caucasian individuals from Russia, some 38 in total and aged roughly 6 to 100 years, were included as donors. Ten milliliters of peripheral blood were collected from each donor into EDTA-treated Vacutainer tubes. Ficoll-Paque density-gradient centrifugation was used to isolate PBMCs, with at least 6.5 million obtained per sample. Total RNA, at least 5.5 micrograms per sample, was extracted from PBMCs with Trizol reagent. For every donor, flow cytometry on a PBMC aliquot measured the percentage of naive CD45RAhigh/CD27high T cells.

The receptor's source is a man older than 75 in good health. Sequenced: blood. This chain is built from TRBV29-1 and TRBJ2-5; the D gene is possibly TRBD1, with 5 bases matching. CDR3 sequence: CSVRGRARETQYF. The DNA is as follows: TGCAGCGTTAGGGGCAGGGCGCGGGAGACCCAGTACTTC.